The clone carrying this T cell receptor beta chain has just one count. Original handling: Reference gene primer amplification in the assay estimated nucleated cell counts. Data came from immunoSEQ multiplex PCR; TCRdb stores just in-frame clones and leaves some out. From that table come the V and J calls and clone size; the DNA was used to work out D and trimming. The sample holds 200,000 to 250,000 clones, roughly 80% seen once. This entry belongs to a study of blood T cell repertoires in COVID-19. This CDR3 is built from 15 residues. Trimming left V 0 bases short and J 5 bases short, with 14 bases between. Germline loops: CDR1 SGHDT, CDR2 YYEEEE.

The origin of this receptor is a woman between 40 and 55 years old with active or convalescent COVID-19. The rearrangement links TRBV5-6 to TRBJ1-2; D perhaps matches TRBD1 (5 bases). Sequenced input: peripheral blood. The CDR3 coding sequence is TGTGCCAGCAGCTTGGAAACGGCAGGGTGGTATGGCTACACCTTC. As protein: CASSLETAGWYGYTF.